Each of the 32 T cell receptor beta chains below was sequenced from the same sample in a study of vaccination effects on CD4 cells after COVID-19 (dated by TCRdb to between 2022 and 2023). These receptors are not linked to any known antigen. Receptors were amplified or captured by the immunoSEQ multiplex PCR assay. In TCRdb, the immuneACCESS table is reduced to in-frame sequences with V and J assigned. These tables do not hold every clone; where another copy was compared, an unresolved V gene accounts for under half, and the others remain unexplained. The sample includes about 40,000 clones, with about 70% observed a single time. The top ten clones comprise under 10% of the sample. After about 10 days of culture, CD4+ T cells were isolated with the EasySep CD4+ T cell isolation kit. Participants received two doses of either the BNT162b2 or the mRNA-1273 mRNA SARS-CoV-2 vaccine. Material: CD4+ T cells from PBMCs cultured without peptide, obtained after COVID-19 vaccination. These receptors originate from a human donor who received a COVID-19 vaccine.

The chain is built from TRBV10-3 and TRBJ1-4; 9 nucleotides line up with TRBD1. Trimming at V came to 6 bases and at J to 5 bases, leaving 10 bases not matched to a gene. The CDR3 contains 16 residues. CDR1 and CDR2 from the germline V gene are ENHRY and SYGVKD. CDR3 nucleotides: TGTGCCATCAGCCCGGGACAGGGTGAGGGAAATGAAAAACTGTTTTTT. Translating it yields CAISPGQGEGNEKLFF.

CDR3 loop: CASKEGASNQPQHF. The CDR3 coding sequence is TGTGCCAGCAAGGAGGGTGCGAGCAATCAGCCCCAGCATTTT. The chain carries TRBV7-8 and TRBJ1-5, with D hard to call. The CDR3 consists of 14 residues. The V end was cut by 7 bases, the J end by 1 base, with 11 bases between. Germline values: CDR1 SGHVS, CDR2 FQNEAQ.

The chain joins TRBV7-6 to TRBJ2-7, with TRBD2 matching over 7 bases. Trimming at V came to 5 bases and at J to 1 base, leaving 20 bases not matched to a gene. Per the germline V gene, CDR1 is SGHVS and CDR2 is FNYEAQ. This CDR3 comprises 19 residues. The CDR3 region has the DNA TGTGCCAGCAGCCCCCTCGACCGGGAGGCCACCCGCCGATCCTACGAGCAGTACTTC. It translates to CASSPLDREATRRSYEQYF.

This clone is a singleton in its sample. The rearrangement uses TRBV3-1 (or the pseudogene TRBV3-2) and TRBJ2-3, with D possibly called TRBD1 or TRBD2 (5 bases each). The germline V gene has CDR1 LGHDT and CDR2 YNNKEL (reference sequence). V lost 4 bases and J lost 2, with 13 bases in between. The CDR3 is 15 amino acids. The CDR3 nucleotides are TGTGCCAGCAGCCCATCGGGACCTAACACAGATACGCAGTATTTT. Amino acid sequence: CASSPSGPNTDTQYF.

The rearrangement uses TRBV10-3 and TRBJ2-3; TRBD2 is a possible D gene (5 bases). Between the trimmed V and J ends, which lost 2 bases and 3 bases, there was a span of 6 bases. The CDR3 consists of 13 residues. The germline V gene encodes CDR1 ENHRY and CDR2 SYGVKD. CDR3 in amino acids: CAISERGTDTQYF. CDR3 nucleotides: TGTGCCATCAGTGAGCGAGGGACAGATACGCAGTATTTT.

The chain is built from TRBV6-2 or TRBV6-3 and TRBJ2-7; D is perhaps TRBD1 or TRBD2 (5 bases each). CDR1 and CDR2 from the germline V gene are MNHEY and SVGEGT. The CDR3 extends over 13 amino acids. Trimming cost V 6 bases and J 4 bases, with 13 bases left between them. CDR3 loop: CASSRAEGYEQYF. The CDR3 DNA follows: TGTGCCAGCAGCAGGGCAGAGGGGTACGAGCAGTACTTC.

In this sample, this clone turned up a few times. The chain carries TRBV19 and TRBJ1-6; D perhaps matches TRBD1 (5 bases). Germline lookup yields CDR1 LNHDA and CDR2 SQIVND (reference sequence). CDR3 size: 13 residues. V was pared by 3 bases and J by 10 bases, with 10 bases between. The CDR3 protein is CASSMDRGSPLHF. The CDR3 bases are TGTGCCAGTAGTATGGACCGGGGGTCACCCCTCCACTTT.

This clone was seen a handful of times. The chain employs TRBV10-3 and TRBJ1-2, with 8 bases fitting TRBD1. V shed 3 bases, J shed 7 bases, and the junction held 22 bases outside the gene matches. The CDR3 length is 19 residues. The V gene's germline CDR1 is ENHRY and CDR2 SYGVKD. The CDR3, as DNA: TGTGCCATCAGTGAAGATAAAATCCCGAGACAGGGGATTCTGAGTGGCTACACCTTC. Its protein product is CAISEDKIPRQGILSGYTF.

The chain couples TRBV6-6 to TRBJ1-2; D uncertain. The CDR3 has 14 residues. Trimming removed 2 bases at V and 4 bases at J, with 11 bases between. Germline CDR1 and CDR2: MNHNY and SVGAGI (reference sequence). CDR3 amino acids: CASSYGNAVYGYTF. DNA of the CDR3: TGTGCCAGCAGTTACGGCAACGCAGTCTATGGCTACACCTTC.

In DNA, the CDR3 is TGTGCCAGCAGCAAAGGATCGACAGGACGCACTAAGGAAGCTTTCTTT. Its protein is CASSKGSTGRTKEAFF. This chain joins TRBV21-1 and TRBJ1-1; TRBD1, the table's D call, was not compared with the DNA. TRBV21-1 is designated a pseudogene. This CDR3 is 16 amino acids long.

This chain uses TRBV6-6 with TRBJ2-5; D is possibly TRBD1 or TRBD2 (5 bases each). The V end was cut by 6 bases, the J end by 3 bases, with 14 bases between. The germline V gene encodes CDR1 MNHNY and CDR2 SVGAGI (reference sequence). This CDR3 region has 14 residues. CDR3 coding DNA: TGTGCCAGCAGCCGGGGACGAAGCGAAGAGACCCAGTACTTC. This sequence encodes CASSRGRSEETQYF.

J is TRBJ1-6 and V is TRBV11-3, with 10 positions matching TRBD1. With V trimmed by 5 bases and J by 11 bases, 12 bases remained unmatched. The CDR3 extends over 16 amino acids. Germline CDR1 is SGHNT and CDR2 is YENEEA. CDR3 coding DNA: TGTGCCAGCAGCGTCCGGGACAGGGGATTTCCGGCACCCCTCCACTTT. This gives the protein CASSVRDRGFPAPLHF.

In its sample, this clone was seen a few times. The chain carries TRBV7-9 and TRBJ1-2, with TRBD1 as a possible D gene (5 bases). The V and J ends lost 3 bases and 2 bases respectively, with 10 bases between them. There are 14 residues in the CDR3. From germline, CDR1 is SEHNR and CDR2 FQNEAQ (reference sequence). The CDR3 sequence is CASSLDNWNYGYTF. The CDR3 DNA reads as TGTGCCAGCAGCTTGGACAATTGGAACTATGGCTACACCTTC. The variable domain in full, with the rest retrieved from reference TRBV7-9 and TRBJ1-2, is DTGVSQNPRHKITKRGQNVTFRCDPISEHNRLYWYRQTLGQGPEFLTYFQNEAQLEKSRLLSDRFSAERPKGSFSTLEIQRTEQGDSAMYLCASSLDNWNYGYTFGSGTRLTVV.

The gene calls are TRBV6-1 and TRBJ1-1; D may be TRBD1 (6 bases). Germline V lookup: CDR1 MNHNS, CDR2 SASEGT. Trimming pared 2 bases from V and 4 bases from J, leaving 11 bases between. This CDR3 is 14 amino acids long. The CDR3 DNA follows: TGTGCCAGCAGTGAAATGGGGGCTGGCACTGAAGCTTTCTTT. It codes for CASSEMGAGTEAFF.

The J gene is TRBJ2-1, the V gene TRBV9; the D gene could be TRBD1 or TRBD2 (5 bases each). V was pared by 1 base and J by 9 bases, with 23 bases between. The CDR3 spans 17 residues. Germline V gene lookup returns CDR1 SGDLS and CDR2 YYNGEE. The CDR3 reads CASSVISSGATFPEQFF. CDR3 DNA: TGTGCCAGCAGCGTAATATCTTCCGGGGCCACGTTTCCTGAGCAGTTCTTC.

CDR3 amino acids: CARSGGPQETQYF. In nucleotides, the CDR3 is TGTGCCAGGAGCGGGGGGCCTCAAGAGACCCAGTACTTC. The chain couples TRBV2 to TRBJ2-5; TRBD2 matches 9 bases. Losses at the gene ends were 9 bases for V and 2 bases for J; bases not matched to a gene: 4. Per the germline V gene, CDR1 is SNHLY and CDR2 is FYNNEI. This CDR3 has 13 amino acids. Based on the CDR3 plus reference TRBV2 and TRBJ2-5, the full variable domain is EPEVTQTPSHQVTQMGQEVILRCVPISNHLYFYWYRQILGQKVEFLVSFYNNEISEKSEIFDDQFSVERPDGSNFTLKIRSTKLEDSAMYFCARSGGPQETQYFGPGTRLLVL.

The rearrangement links TRBV6-2 or TRBV6-3 to TRBJ1-4, with D possibly TRBD1 on 6 matching bases. V was cut by 5 bases and J by 6 bases, with 10 bases left in between. CDR3 length equals 13 residues. CDR1 is MNHEY and CDR2 is SVGEGT in the germline V gene. CDR3 sequence reads: CASSPYRDEKLFF. Written as DNA, the CDR3 is TGTGCCAGCAGTCCCTACAGGGATGAAAAACTGTTTTTT.

The CDR3: CASSQFGQGREETQYF. Written as DNA, the CDR3 is TGTGCCAGCAGCCAATTTGGACAGGGCCGAGAAGAGACCCAGTACTTC. The V and J genes are TRBV3-1 (or the pseudogene TRBV3-2) and TRBJ2-5; 8 nucleotides agree with TRBD1. V shed 2 bases and J 3 bases; nucleotides not matched to a gene: 8. Per the germline V gene, CDR1 is LGHDT and CDR2 is YNNKEL (reference sequence). This CDR3 is 16 amino acids long.

The genes are TRBV2 and TRBJ2-1; D is perhaps TRBD1 or TRBD2 (5 bases each). This CDR3 spans 15 amino acids. CDR1 and CDR2 from the germline V gene are SNHLY and FYNNEI. With 5 bases removed from V and 0 bases from J, the gap between germline ends came to 11 bases. CDR3 in amino acids: CASSPGPSSYNEQFF. The CDR3 region has the DNA TGTGCCAGCAGTCCGGGACCAAGCTCCTACAATGAGCAGTTCTTC.

V is TRBV5-1 and J is TRBJ2-1; 8 nucleotides line up with TRBD1. This CDR3 is 14 amino acids long. The V and J ends lost 0 bases and 8 bases, in that order; junction bases with no gene match: 4. Germline CDR1 and CDR2: SGHRS and YFSETQ. CDR3 loop: CASSLAGQGDEQFF. CDR3 in DNA: TGCGCCAGCAGCTTGGCCGGACAGGGCGATGAGCAGTTCTTC.

This chain uses TRBV19 with TRBJ2-7; no firm D call. The CDR3 is made up of 15 amino acids. V lost 6 bases, J lost 2 bases, and 17 bases lay in between. Germline V gene sequence: CDR1 LNHDA, CDR2 SQIVND (reference sequence). The CDR3 nucleotides are TGTGCCAGTAGCCCTTTTGTAGGACCTACCTACGAGCAGTACTTC. Amino acid sequence: CASSPFVGPTYEQYF.

The rearrangement uses TRBV7-6 and TRBJ1-4; no definite D call. CDR1 and CDR2 (germline): SGHVS, FNYEAQ. The CDR3 extends over 16 amino acids. V was shortened by 1 base and J by 3 bases, with 12 bases between the two germline ends. Here the CDR3 reads CASSLVSGSSNEKLFF. The CDR3 coding sequence is TGTGCCAGCAGCTTAGTTAGCGGCAGCTCTAATGAAAAACTGTTTTTT.

CDR3 sequence reads: CASVTRGRPYGYTF. CDR3 coding DNA: TGTGCCAGTGTCACGCGGGGCAGACCCTATGGCTACACCTTC. The chain employs TRBV5-6 and TRBJ1-2; weak D call: TRBD1 (5 bases). The V end was cut by 8 bases, the J end by 4 bases, with 18 bases between. This CDR3 has 14 amino acids. The V gene's germline CDR1 is SGHDT and CDR2 YYEEEE.

This clone was counted only a few times. The V call is TRBV3-1 (or the pseudogene TRBV3-2), the J call TRBJ1-3; 8 bases match TRBD1. V was pared by 4 bases and J by 16 bases, with 6 bases of the junction left unmatched. The CDR3 spans 11 residues. In germline, CDR1 is LGHDT, CDR2 YNNKEL (reference sequence). CDR3 nucleotide sequence: TGTGCCAGCAGCCGGGGGGACAGGATTTATTTT. It codes for CASSRGDRIYF.

The count of this clone is one. The rearrangement links TRBV6-2 or TRBV6-3 to TRBJ2-5; D is perhaps TRBD2 (6 bases). The CDR3 contains 12 residues. The germline V gene encodes CDR1 MNHEY and CDR2 SVGEGT. The V and J ends lost 5 bases and 8 bases respectively, with 12 bases between them. In DNA, the CDR3 is TGTGCCAGCAGTACCCTAGCGAGAACCCAGTACTTC. It is translated as CASSTLARTQYF.

J is TRBJ2-7 and V is TRBV3-1 (or the pseudogene TRBV3-2), with D perhaps given as TRBD1 or TRBD2 (5 bases each). The CDR3 spans 11 residues. V was shortened by 4 bases and J by 4 bases, with 5 bases between the two germline ends. The germline V gene has CDR1 LGHDT and CDR2 YNNKEL (reference sequence). CDR3 sequence: CASSRGYEQYF. CDR3 bases: TGTGCCAGCAGCCGGGGGTACGAGCAGTACTTC.

A single count supports this clone. This chain uses TRBV19 with TRBJ1-2; TRBD1 matches 7 bases. The CDR3 has 16 amino acids. Germline-derived CDR1 and CDR2 are LNHDA and SQIVND (reference sequence). V was pared by 4 bases and J by 6 bases, with 14 bases of the junction left unmatched. The CDR3 nucleotides are TGTGCCAGTAGTACGGACAGGTTTTTTGTCCCGAATGGCTACACCTTC. Translation: CASSTDRFFVPNGYTF.

The V gene is TRBV27, the J gene TRBJ1-1; D is perhaps TRBD1 (5 bases). The ends were cut back, 7 bases at V and 2 bases at J, with 26 bases in the middle. The CDR3 length is 18 residues. From germline, CDR1 is MNHEY and CDR2 SMNVEV (reference sequence). The CDR3 reads CASKGKGLLRRVNTEAFF. The CDR3 DNA reads TGTGCCAGCAAGGGCAAGGGGCTTTTAAGGCGGGTAAACACTGAAGCTTTCTTT.

This clone was found a few times. V is TRBV3-1 (or the pseudogene TRBV3-2) and J is TRBJ1-3; D gene uncertain. V lost 5 bases and J 3 bases, leaving 11 bases between the germline ends. The CDR3 is 14 amino acids. The V gene's germline CDR1 is LGHDT and CDR2 YNNKEL (reference sequence). Here the CDR3 reads CASSSAIFGNTIYF. The CDR3 DNA follows: TGTGCCAGCAGCTCAGCAATTTTTGGAAACACCATATATTTT.

The chain recombines TRBV20-1 with TRBJ2-1; weak D call: TRBD2 (6 bases). CDR1 is DFQATT and CDR2 is SNEGSKA in the germline V gene (reference sequence). Trimming left V 5 bases short and J 6 bases short, with 8 bases between. This CDR3 spans 11 amino acids. DNA of the CDR3: TGCAGTGCTGGGCGGGGCAATGAGCAGTTCTTC. It specifies CSAGRGNEQFF.

The CDR3, as DNA: TGTGCCAGCCTCTGGACGGTCTCTGGGGCCAACGTCCTGACTTTC. Translation: CASLWTVSGANVLTF. The genes are TRBV5-4 and TRBJ2-6; D unresolved. Germline V gene data show CDR1 as SGHNT and CDR2 as YYREEE (reference sequence). Trimming shortened V by 7 bases and J by 0 bases, and 11 bases separated the two germline ends. This CDR3 comprises 15 residues.

This clone came up once. The chain couples TRBV29-1 to TRBJ1-1, with D perhaps TRBD1 (6 bases). CDR1 is SQVTM and CDR2 is ANQGSEA in the germline V gene. The CDR3 is 13 residues long. V lost 5 bases to trimming and J lost 6 bases, with 16 bases between them. Here the CDR3 DNA reads TGCAGCGTTCACGGACAGCTTTACGCTGAAGCTTTCTTT. It yields the protein CSVHGQLYAEAFF. Complete variable domain (other parts from reference TRBV29-1 and TRBJ1-1): SAVISQKPSRDICQRGTSLTIQCQVDSQVTMMFWYRQQPGQSLTLIATANQGSEATYESGFVIDKFPISRPNLTFSTLTVSNMSPEDSSIYLCSVHGQLYAEAFFGQGTRLTVV.